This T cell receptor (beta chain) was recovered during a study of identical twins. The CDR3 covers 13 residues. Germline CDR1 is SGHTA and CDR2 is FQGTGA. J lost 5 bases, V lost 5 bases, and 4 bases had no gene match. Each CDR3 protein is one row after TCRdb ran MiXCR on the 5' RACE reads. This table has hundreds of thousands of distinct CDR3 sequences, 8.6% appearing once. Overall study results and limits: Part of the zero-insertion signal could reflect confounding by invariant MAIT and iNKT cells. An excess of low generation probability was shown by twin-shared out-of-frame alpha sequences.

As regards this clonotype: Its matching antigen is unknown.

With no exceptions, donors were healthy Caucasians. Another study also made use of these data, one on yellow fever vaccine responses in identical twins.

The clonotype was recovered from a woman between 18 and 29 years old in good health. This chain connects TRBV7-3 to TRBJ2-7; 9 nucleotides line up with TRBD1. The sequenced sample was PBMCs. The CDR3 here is CASSPDRGHEQYF. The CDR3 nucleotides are TGTGCCAGCAGCCCGGACAGGGGCCACGAGCAGTACTTC.